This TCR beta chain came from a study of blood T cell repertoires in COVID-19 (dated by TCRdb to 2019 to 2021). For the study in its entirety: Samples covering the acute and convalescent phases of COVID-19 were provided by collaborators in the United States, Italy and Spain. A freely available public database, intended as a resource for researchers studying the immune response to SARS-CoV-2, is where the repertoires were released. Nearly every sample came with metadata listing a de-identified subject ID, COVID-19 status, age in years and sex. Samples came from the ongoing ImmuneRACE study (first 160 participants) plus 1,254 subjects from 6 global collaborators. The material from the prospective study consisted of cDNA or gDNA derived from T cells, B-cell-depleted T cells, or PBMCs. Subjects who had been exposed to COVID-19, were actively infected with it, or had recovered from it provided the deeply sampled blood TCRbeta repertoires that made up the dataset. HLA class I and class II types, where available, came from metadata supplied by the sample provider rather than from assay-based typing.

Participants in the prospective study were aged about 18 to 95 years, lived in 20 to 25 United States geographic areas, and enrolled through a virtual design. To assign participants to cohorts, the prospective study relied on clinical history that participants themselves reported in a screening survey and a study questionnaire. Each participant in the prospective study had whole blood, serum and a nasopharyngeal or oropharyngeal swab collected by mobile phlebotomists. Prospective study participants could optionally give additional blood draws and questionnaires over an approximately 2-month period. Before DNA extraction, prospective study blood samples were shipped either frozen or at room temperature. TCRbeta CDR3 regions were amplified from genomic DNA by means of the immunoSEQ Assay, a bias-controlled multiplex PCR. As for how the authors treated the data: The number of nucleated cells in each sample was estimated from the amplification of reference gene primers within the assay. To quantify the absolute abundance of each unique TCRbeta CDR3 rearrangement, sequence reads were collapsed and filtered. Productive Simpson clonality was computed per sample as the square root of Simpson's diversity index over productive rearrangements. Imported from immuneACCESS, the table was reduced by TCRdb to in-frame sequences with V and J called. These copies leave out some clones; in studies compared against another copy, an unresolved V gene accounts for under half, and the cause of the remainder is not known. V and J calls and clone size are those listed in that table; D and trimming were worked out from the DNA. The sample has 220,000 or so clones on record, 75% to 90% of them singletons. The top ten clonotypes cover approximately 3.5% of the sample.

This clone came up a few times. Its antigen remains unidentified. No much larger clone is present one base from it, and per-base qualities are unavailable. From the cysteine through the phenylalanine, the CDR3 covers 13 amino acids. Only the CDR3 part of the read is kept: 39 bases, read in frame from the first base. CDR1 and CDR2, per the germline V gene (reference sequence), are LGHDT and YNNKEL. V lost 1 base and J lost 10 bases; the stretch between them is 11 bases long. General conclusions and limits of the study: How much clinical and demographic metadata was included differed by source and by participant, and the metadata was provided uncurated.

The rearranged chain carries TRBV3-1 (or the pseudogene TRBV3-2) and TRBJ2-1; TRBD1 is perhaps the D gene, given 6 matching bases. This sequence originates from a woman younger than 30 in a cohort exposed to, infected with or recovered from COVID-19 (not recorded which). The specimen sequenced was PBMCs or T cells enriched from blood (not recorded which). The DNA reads TGTGCCAGCAGCCAAGTAGGTGGGGGCGAGCAGTTCTTC. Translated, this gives CASSQVGGGEQFF.